This entry describes one T cell receptor (beta chain). Its antigen is undetermined. Germline CDR1 is KGHDR and CDR2 is SFDVKD. Trimming removed 1 base at V and 7 bases at J, with 3 bases between. This CDR3 contains 12 residues. The data derive from a study of T cell responses to AZD1222 COVID-19 vaccine. General study findings and limits: Repertoires in all cases were sampled only once the peak T cell response had passed. The number of AZD1222 recipients seropositive at baseline was only five or six. Donors skewed white British and female; clonal diversity was possibly underestimated.

TCRdb keeps only in-frame clones here, not all; method: immunoSEQ multiplex PCR. The table includes approximately 140,000 clones, approximately 90% detected once. This receptor was taken from an adult in good health. The chain links TRBV24-1 to TRBJ2-2; D remains unclear. This specimen consisted of peripheral blood, obtained on day 0 of AZD1222 vaccination. This chain's CDR3 is CATSDFVGELFF. The CDR3 DNA reads TGTGCCACCAGTGATTTTGTCGGGGAGCTGTTTTTT.